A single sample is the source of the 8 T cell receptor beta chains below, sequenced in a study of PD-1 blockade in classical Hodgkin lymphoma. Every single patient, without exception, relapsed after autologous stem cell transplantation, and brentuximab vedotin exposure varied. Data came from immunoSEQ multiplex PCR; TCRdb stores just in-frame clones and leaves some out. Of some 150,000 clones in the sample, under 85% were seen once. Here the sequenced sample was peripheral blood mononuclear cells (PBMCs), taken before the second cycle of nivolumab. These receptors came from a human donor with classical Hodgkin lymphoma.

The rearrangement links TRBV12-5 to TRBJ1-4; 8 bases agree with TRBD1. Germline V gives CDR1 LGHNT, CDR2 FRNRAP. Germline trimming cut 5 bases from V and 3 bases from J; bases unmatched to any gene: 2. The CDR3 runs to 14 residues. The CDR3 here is CASGRGQANEKLFF. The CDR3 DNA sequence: TGTGCTAGTGGTCGGGGACAGGCTAATGAAAAACTGTTTTTT.

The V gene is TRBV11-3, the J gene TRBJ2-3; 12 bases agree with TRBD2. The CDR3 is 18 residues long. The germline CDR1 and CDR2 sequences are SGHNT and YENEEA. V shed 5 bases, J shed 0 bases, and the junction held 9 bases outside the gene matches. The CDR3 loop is CASSPTSGGPASTDTQYF. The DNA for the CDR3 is TGTGCCAGCAGCCCGACTAGCGGGGGACCCGCAAGCACAGATACGCAGTATTTT.

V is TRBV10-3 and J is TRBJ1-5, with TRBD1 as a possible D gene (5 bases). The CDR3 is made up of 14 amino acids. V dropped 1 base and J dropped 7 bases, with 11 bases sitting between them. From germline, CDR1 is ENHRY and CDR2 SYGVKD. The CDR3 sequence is CAISEFGGGQPQHF. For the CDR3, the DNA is TGTGCCATCAGTGAGTTCGGGGGAGGCCAGCCCCAGCATTTT.

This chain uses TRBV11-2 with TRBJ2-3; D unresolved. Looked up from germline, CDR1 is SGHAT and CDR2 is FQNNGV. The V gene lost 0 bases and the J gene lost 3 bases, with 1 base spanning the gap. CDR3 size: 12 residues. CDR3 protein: CASSLETDTQYF. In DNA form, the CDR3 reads TGTGCCAGCAGCTTAGAAACAGATACGCAGTATTTT.

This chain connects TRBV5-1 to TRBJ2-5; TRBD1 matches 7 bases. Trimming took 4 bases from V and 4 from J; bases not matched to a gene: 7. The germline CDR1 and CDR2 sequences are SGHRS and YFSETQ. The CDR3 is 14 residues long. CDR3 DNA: TGCGCCAGCAGCCTCAAACAGGGGTCAGAGACCCAGTACTTC. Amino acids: CASSLKQGSETQYF. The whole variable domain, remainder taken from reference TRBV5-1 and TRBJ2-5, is KAGVTQTPRYLIKTRGQQVTLSCSPISGHRSVSWYQQTPGQGLQFLFEYFSETQRNKGNFPGRFSGRQFSNSRSEMNVSTLELGDSALYLCASSLKQGSETQYFGPGTRLLVL.

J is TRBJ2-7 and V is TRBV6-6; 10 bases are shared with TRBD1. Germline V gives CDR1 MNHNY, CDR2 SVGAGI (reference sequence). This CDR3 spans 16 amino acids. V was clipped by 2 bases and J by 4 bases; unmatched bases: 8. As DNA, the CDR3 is TGTGCCAGCAGTTACGCTGTGGGGACAGGGGATTACGAGCAGTACTTC. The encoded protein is CASSYAVGTGDYEQYF.

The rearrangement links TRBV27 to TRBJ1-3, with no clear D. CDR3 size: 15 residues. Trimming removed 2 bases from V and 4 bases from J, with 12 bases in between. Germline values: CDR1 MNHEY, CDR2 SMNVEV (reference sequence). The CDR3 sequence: CASSLGLGSGNTIYF. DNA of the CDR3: TGTGCCAGCAGTTTAGGGTTGGGTTCGGGAAACACCATATATTTT.

CDR3 bases: TGTGCCAGCAGCGGCGCCAGGGTTACTACGCAGCAGTACTTC. Its translation: CASSGARVTTQQYF. This chain connects TRBV7-3 to TRBJ2-7; D may be TRBD1 (5 bases). V was cut by 5 bases and J by 8 bases, with 19 bases left in between. In germline, CDR1 is SGHTA, CDR2 FQGTGA. There are 14 residues in the CDR3.